This T cell receptor beta chain was observed in a study of beta chain features in type 1 diabetes. General study findings and limits: Naive, central memory and regulatory TCRB repertoires appeared more similar among patients than healthy donors. TCRB CDR3s from Type 1 diabetes patients were moderately but significantly shorter in all four CD4+ subsets.

This clone showed up just a few times. What it recognizes is unknown. Isolated RNA was reverse transcribed in full, so expressed TCRB transcripts were sequenced. TCRdb's table, derived via immunoSEQ multiplex PCR, lists solely in-frame clones and lacks some. The sample consists of about 160,000 clones, about 8% of them appearing once. CD4+ naive, central memory, regulatory and stem cell-like memory subsets were isolated by sorting on CD45RO/CCR7/CD25/CD127/CD95/CD27. In all sorted populations, purity surpassed 95%. This CDR3 has 16 amino acids. The V segment lost 5 bases and the J segment 2 bases; nucleotides outside the gene matches: 9. Germline CDR1 SGHDN, CDR2 FVKESK.

This receptor was obtained from a woman aged 40 to 55 with type 1 diabetes. The V and J genes are TRBV14 and TRBJ2-5, with 9 bases that match TRBD1. The material sequenced was central memory CD4+ T cells from blood. CDR3 DNA sequence: TGTGCCAGCAGCTCTTTACCGGGACAGGGACAAGAGACCCAGTACTTC. The encoded protein is CASSSLPGQGQETQYF.